This T cell receptor beta chain was retrieved from a study of cytomegalovirus exposure and HLA in healthy donors. Primers for the PCR totalled 60 Vbeta and 13 Jbeta. Assay: immunoSEQ multiplex PCR; the TCRdb copy retains only in-frame clones and omits some. Across about 150,000 clones, the top ten clones capture approximately 1.5% of the sample. Study outcomes and limitations: Another analysis was done later, and it associated 15,000 to 20,000 TCR beta sequences with HLA alleles at 0.05 false discovery rate. There were 164 TCR beta chains listed as cytomegalovirus-associated.

Samples came from healthy bone marrow donors. About this clone itself: Its antigen remains unknown.

Material: PBMCs. The sequence derives from a woman in her forties or fifties in good health and CMV-seronegative.

CDR3 nucleotides: TGCAGTGCCCTAAGCGTCGGGGAGCAGTACTTC. Translating gives CSALSVGEQYF. This chain links TRBV20-1 with TRBJ2-7; D is undetermined. The CDR3 is 11 residues long. CDR1 is DFQATT, CDR2 SNEGSKA, per germline (reference sequence). V shed 6 bases and J shed 7 bases, with 13 bases lying between them.